The 31 T cell receptor beta chains below come from one sample, sequenced in a study of response to subunit inactivated influenza vaccine (dated by TCRdb to the late 2010s). Receptor libraries were prepared by RT-PCR. This sample was sequenced with an Illumina HiSeq 2500. Using fastp trimming at Q25 and MiXCR clonotype assembly, TCRdb reanalyzed the public sequencing data and kept in-frame beta chains. Entries that share a CDR3 protein sequence are merged under the most common genes and DNA. The sample profile shows 500,000 to 550,000 distinct CDR3 sequences; under 30% of them were found once. Of the sample, approximately 3% falls within the top ten clones. This sample also appeared in a second study, on T cells expressing NK-cell markers. The second study's paper adds: TCR beta cDNA libraries were prepared using 5'RACE template switching, which introduced a universal primer site and unique molecular identifiers.

The sequencing used CD4+ T cells sorted from PBMCs, collected about 12 days after vaccination. The source of these receptors is a man in his forties or fifties who received an inactivated influenza vaccine. Donor details come from another sample of the same person, matched by shared clones.

This clonotype was counted between two and nine times. The rearrangement joins TRBV28 to TRBJ1-2; 9 bases line up with TRBD1. The V and J ends lost 5 bases and 1 base, in that order; junction bases with no gene match: 11. The V gene's germline CDR1 is MDHEN and CDR2 SYDVKM. The CDR3 consists of 17 residues. In nucleotides, the CDR3 is TGTGCCAGCAGTCCCCGAACAGGGGGCTGGCGTAACTATGGCTACACCTTC. Its protein product is CASSPRTGGWRNYGYTF.

As concerns this clonotype: One end of the junction is discordant with germline, which a read error may explain. The rearrangement uses TRBV7-2 and TRBJ1-2; TRBD1 might be the D (5 bases). The CDR3 has 13 amino acids. From germline, CDR1 is SGHTA and CDR2 FQGNSA. The CDR3 coding sequence is TGTGCCAGCAGCCCCGGACAACCTACTATGCCCATCTTC. This translates into CASSPGQPTMPIF. Filled out from reference TRBV7-2 and TRBJ1-2, the complete variable domain reads GAGVSQSPSNKVTEKGKDVELRCDPISGHTALYWYRQSLGQGLEFLIYFQGNSAPDKSGLPSDRFSAERTGGSVSTLTIQRTQQEDSAVYLCASSPGQPTMPIFGSGTRLTVV.

This clonotype was found a few times. The gene calls are TRBV5-5 and TRBJ2-3, with TRBD2 matching over 8 bases. From germline, CDR1 is SGHKS and CDR2 YYEKEE (reference sequence). V lost 1 base and J lost 4; bases outside the gene matches: 2. CDR3 length equals 14 residues. Here the CDR3 reads CASSLSGSPDTQYF. CDR3 nucleotides: TGTGCCAGCAGCTTGAGCGGGAGCCCAGATACGCAGTATTTT.

This clonotype was picked up a small number of times. The V call is TRBV5-6, the J call TRBJ2-5; 10 positions agree with TRBD1. The CDR3 sequence is 15 residues long. CDR1 and CDR2 from the germline V gene are SGHDT and YYEEEE. With 4 bases clipped from V and 2 bases from J, the junction kept 5 bases outside the gene matches. In nucleotides, the CDR3 is TGTGCCAGCAGCAGGGGACAGGGGCCTCAAGAGACCCAGTACTTC. As protein: CASSRGQGPQETQYF. Variable domain in full (rest from reference TRBV5-6 and TRBJ2-5): DAGVTQSPTHLIKTRGQQVTLRCSPKSGHDTVSWYQQALGQGPQFIFQYYEEEERQRGNFPDRFSGHQFPNYSSELNVNALLLGDSALYLCASSRGQGPQETQYFGPGTRLLVL.

The chain carries TRBV20-1 and TRBJ2-5; TRBD2 is a possible D gene (7 bases). Germline V gene sequence: CDR1 DFQATT, CDR2 SNEGSKA (reference sequence). V was trimmed by 3 bases and J by 5 bases, leaving 16 bases between them. The CDR3 totals 14 residues. The DNA of the CDR3 is TGCAGTGCTAGTCGTACTGGGAGGGGGGAGACCCAGTACTTC. Residues: CSASRTGRGETQYF.

The chain uses TRBV7-2 and TRBJ1-6; D not resolved. The CDR3 sequence is 16 residues long. Trimming took 7 bases from V and 5 from J, leaving 18 bases between them. Germline V lookup: CDR1 SGHTA, CDR2 FQGNSA. The DNA for the CDR3 is TGTGCCAGCACCATTGAGCGGCAGGAAAATAATTCACCCCTCCACTTT. It codes for CASTIERQENNSPLHF.

The gene calls are TRBV18 and TRBJ2-7; 9 bases map to TRBD1. The CDR3 is 14 residues long. The germline V gene encodes CDR1 KGHSH and CDR2 LQKENI. V shed 3 bases and J 6 bases; nucleotides not matched to a gene: 6. In DNA form, the CDR3 reads TGTGCCAGCTCACCCCCGGGACAGGGCTTCGAGCAGTACTTC. This translates into CASSPPGQGFEQYF.

This chain uses TRBV4-1 with TRBJ2-1; possible D gene TRBD2, 6 bases. V gave up 3 bases and J gave up 4 bases, with 16 bases separating them. Germline V gene data show CDR1 as MGHRA and CDR2 as YSYEKL. The CDR3 length is 16 residues. The CDR3 spells CASSHELAGSYNEQFF. The CDR3 coding sequence is TGCGCCAGCAGCCACGAACTAGCAGGTAGTTACAATGAGCAGTTCTTC.

The chain recombines TRBV13 with TRBJ2-4; TRBD1 might be the D (6 bases). Germline loops: CDR1 PRHDT, CDR2 FYEKMQ (reference sequence). Trimming removed 2 bases from V and 0 bases from J, with 8 bases in between. The length of the CDR3 is 15 residues. This chain's CDR3 is CASSLTGLAKNIQYF. The CDR3 DNA reads TGTGCCAGCAGCTTAACAGGGTTAGCCAAAAACATTCAGTACTTC.

The CDR3 DNA reads TGCAGTGCTAGCAGGGGACAGGGGGTATCCGGGGCCAACGTCCTGACTTTC. It is translated as CSASRGQGVSGANVLTF. The V and J genes are TRBV20-1 and TRBJ2-6; 11 bases are a match to TRBD1. The CDR3 consists of 17 residues. J lost 4 bases, V lost 3 bases, and 8 bases had no gene match. Per the germline V gene, CDR1 is DFQATT and CDR2 is SNEGSKA (reference sequence).

The chain combines TRBV3-1 with TRBJ2-5, with a tentative D call TRBD1 (5 bases). Germline CDR1 reads LGHDT; CDR2 reads YNNKEL (reference sequence). V was shortened by 1 base and J by 3 bases, with 12 bases between the two germline ends. CDR3 length: 15 amino acids. The CDR3 region has the DNA TGTGCCAGCAGCCAAGGGCCGACAGTGAAAGAGACCCAGTACTTC. It translates to CASSQGPTVKETQYF.

This clonotype was seen a handful of times. V is TRBV7-2 and J is TRBJ2-1; TRBD1 matches at 9 bases. The CDR3 runs to 15 residues. V gave up 8 bases and J gave up 4 bases; unmatched junction bases: 9. Looked up from germline, CDR1 is SGHTA and CDR2 is FQGNSA. The CDR3 nucleotides read TGTGCCAGCTCACAAGGGACAGGGAGATACAATGAGCAGTTCTTC. Translation gives CASSQGTGRYNEQFF.

The J gene is TRBJ2-3, the V gene TRBV20-1; 12 bases align to TRBD2. The J segment lost 4 bases and the V segment lost 6 bases, leaving 11 bases of the junction unmatched. The CDR3 sequence is 16 residues long. From germline, CDR1 is DFQATT and CDR2 SNEGSKA (reference sequence). The CDR3 DNA reads as TGCAGTGCGGGAACTTGGACTAGCGGGAAGGCAGATACGCAGTATTTT. Amino acids: CSAGTWTSGKADTQYF.

This clonotype was picked up a small number of times. The chain uses TRBV6-1 and TRBJ2-3; no definite D call. The CDR3 extends over 15 amino acids. V lost 2 bases to trimming and J lost 2 bases, with 11 bases between them. CDR1 is MNHNS, CDR2 SASEGT, per germline. DNA for the CDR3: TGTGCCAGCAGTGAAACGTGGGAACTCACAGATACGCAGTATTTT. Protein: CASSETWELTDTQYF.

This rearrangement joins TRBV18 to TRBJ2-7; 7 positions agree with TRBD2. The CDR3 runs 16 residues. Germline V gives CDR1 KGHSH, CDR2 LQKENI. V was pared by 2 bases and J by 4 bases, with 11 bases of the junction left unmatched. CDR3 DNA: TGTGCCAGCTCACCATTGAGTCCTAGCGGAACTTACGAGCAGTACTTC. It translates to CASSPLSPSGTYEQYF.

The genes are TRBV12-3 or TRBV12-4 and TRBJ2-3; no firm D call. V was trimmed by 4 bases and J by 2 bases, leaving 10 bases between them. CDR3 length: 14 amino acids. CDR3 sequence reads: CASSSQRPTDTQYF. In DNA, the CDR3 is TGTGCCAGCAGTTCACAGCGACCCACAGATACGCAGTATTTT.

This clonotype was seen more than once but under ten times. The V call is TRBV27, the J call TRBJ2-1; 10 bases are shared with TRBD2. The V gene's germline CDR1 is MNHEY and CDR2 SMNVEV (reference sequence). The trim removed 8 bases at V and 4 bases at J, leaving 8 bases unmatched. The CDR3 runs 15 residues. CDR3 region: CASGSSGRPYNEQFF. The CDR3 DNA is TGTGCCAGCGGTTCTAGCGGGAGACCGTACAATGAGCAGTTCTTC.

This clonotype was counted between two and nine times. The chain carries TRBV2 and TRBJ2-1; the D gene is possibly TRBD2 (5 bases). In germline, CDR1 is SNHLY, CDR2 FYNNEI. This CDR3 is 15 amino acids long. V lost 2 bases, J lost 0 bases, and 8 bases lay in between. DNA of the CDR3: TGTGCCAGCAGTGAATTGGGGAGCTCCTACAATGAGCAGTTCTTC. As protein: CASSELGSSYNEQFF.

J is TRBJ2-2 and V is TRBV7-9, with 8 bases lining up with TRBD2. V lost 4 bases to trimming and J lost 5 bases; unmatched junction nucleotides: 6. The germline V gene has CDR1 SEHNR and CDR2 FQNEAQ (reference sequence). The CDR3 has 15 residues. This CDR3 reads CASSSGGRLTGELFF. Written as DNA, the CDR3 is TGTGCCAGCAGCTCCGGCGGGAGGTTAACCGGGGAGCTGTTTTTT.

V usage is TRBV5-1 and J usage is TRBJ2-2, with a possible D match to TRBD1 (6 bases). The V end was cut by 2 bases, the J end by 1 base, with 15 bases between. Germline values: CDR1 SGHRS, CDR2 YFSETQ. This CDR3 contains 17 residues. The CDR3 nucleotides are TGCGCCAGCAGCTTCTCACCGACGACAGGGAACACCGGGGAGCTGTTTTTT. Translation gives CASSFSPTTGNTGELFF.

This clonotype was seen only a few times. The chain links TRBV7-2 to TRBJ2-1; TRBD1 aligns across 7 bases. Germline V gene lookup returns CDR1 SGHTA and CDR2 FQGNSA. The CDR3 length is 17 residues. V trimming: 5 bases; J trimming: 6 bases; junction bases outside the gene matches: 16. The CDR3 region is CASSLGTVIRATNEQFF. The DNA for the CDR3 is TGTGCCAGCAGCCTGGGGACAGTCATTAGGGCTACCAATGAGCAGTTCTTC.

The V gene is TRBV7-2, the J gene TRBJ2-1, with D perhaps TRBD1 (6 bases). CDR1 SGHTA and CDR2 FQGNSA come from the germline V gene. Trimming left V 3 bases short and J 11 bases short, with 11 bases between. The CDR3 length is 12 residues. The CDR3 coding sequence is TGTGCCAGCAGCTTGCCGGGACAAAAGCAGTTCTTC. It encodes CASSLPGQKQFF. The full variable domain, its missing parts supplied by reference TRBV7-2 and TRBJ2-1, is GAGVSQSPSNKVTEKGKDVELRCDPISGHTALYWYRQSLGQGLEFLIYFQGNSAPDKSGLPSDRFSAERTGGSVSTLTIQRTQQEDSAVYLCASSLPGQKQFFGPGTRLTVL.

With regard to this clonotype: The junction departs from the called germline gene at one end, perhaps through a read error. The chain uses TRBV20-1 and TRBJ2-2, with 7 bases identical to TRBD1. Germline-derived CDR1 and CDR2 are DFQATT and SNEGSKA (reference sequence). CDR3 length: 16 residues. The CDR3 nucleotides read TGCAGTGCTAGCTCACCGGGACAGTCGAACACCGGGGAGCTGTTATTT. This translates into CSASSPGQSNTGELLF.

This chain uses TRBV12-3 or TRBV12-4 with TRBJ1-1; D is unclear. V lost 2 bases to trimming and J lost 1 base, with 11 bases between them. The CDR3 loop spans 15 amino acids. CDR3 in DNA: TGTGCCAGCAGTTTATTCGGGAGGACGAACACTGAAGCTTTCTTT. This gives the protein CASSLFGRTNTEAFF.

CDR3 region: CASSLGPTTGQPQHF. The CDR3 DNA sequence: TGTGCCAGCAGCTTAGGACCTACGACCGGGCAGCCCCAGCATTTT. The chain recombines TRBV7-6 with TRBJ1-5; D not resolved. This CDR3 comprises 15 residues. Trimming took 1 base from V and 7 from J, leaving 14 bases between them. Germline CDR1 is SGHVS and CDR2 is FNYEAQ.

This sequence joins TRBV5-1 and TRBJ2-2; D is possibly TRBD2 (5 bases). From germline, CDR1 is SGHRS and CDR2 YFSETQ. V gave up 6 bases and J gave up 4 bases, with 13 bases separating them. CDR3 length: 14 amino acids. The CDR3 DNA reads TGCGCCAGCATCCCAGGACTTAGCACCGGGGAGCTGTTTTTT. Translating gives CASIPGLSTGELFF.

The rearrangement uses TRBV20-1 and TRBJ2-1, with D uncertain. Per the germline V gene, CDR1 is DFQATT and CDR2 is SNEGSKA (reference sequence). Trimming removed 4 bases at V and 1 base at J, with 17 bases between. The CDR3 is 16 residues long. CDR3 amino acids: CSAIPDGHLSYNEQFF. In nucleotides, the CDR3 is TGCAGTGCTATCCCCGACGGGCACCTTTCCTACAATGAGCAGTTCTTC.

The chain carries TRBV4-2 and TRBJ2-6; unclear D gene. The CDR3 consists of 18 residues. In germline, CDR1 is LGHNA, CDR2 YNFKEQ. Trimming removed 0 bases from V and 0 bases from J, with 12 bases in between. This CDR3 reads CASSQEGFGSSGANVLTF. CDR3 sequence (DNA): TGTGCCAGCAGCCAAGAGGGGTTTGGAAGCTCTGGGGCCAACGTCCTGACTTTC.

The J gene is TRBJ2-1, the V gene TRBV6-1; D gene ambiguous. The CDR3 consists of 17 residues. Germline CDR1 is MNHNS and CDR2 is SASEGT. V lost 6 bases and J lost 5, with 23 bases in between. The CDR3 DNA reads as TGTGCCAGCAGGTCTCCCTCCGCGCGCCATTTCAACAATGAGCAGTTCTTC. It translates to CASRSPSARHFNNEQFF.

V is TRBV3-1 and J is TRBJ1-1; tentatively, D is TRBD1 (5 bases). The CDR3 covers 14 residues. Germline lookup yields CDR1 LGHDT and CDR2 YNNKEL (reference sequence). V lost 2 bases, J lost 2 bases, and 9 bases lay in between. In DNA form, the CDR3 reads TGTGCCAGCAGCCAAAGCAGGGTCAACACTGAAGCTTTCTTT. As protein: CASSQSRVNTEAFF.

The rearrangement uses TRBV28 and TRBJ1-1, with 11 bases fitting TRBD1. This CDR3 comprises 14 residues. Germline V CDR1 and CDR2: MDHEN, SYDVKM. V lost 6 bases and J lost 10; bases outside the gene matches: 10. CDR3 DNA sequence: TGTGCCAGCAGAGGATTGGACAGGGGGCCTCGAGCTTTCTTT. This encodes CASRGLDRGPRAFF. The whole variable domain, remainder taken from reference TRBV28 and TRBJ1-1, is DVKVTQSSRYLVKRTGEKVFLECVQDMDHENMFWYRQDPGLGLRLIYFSYDVKMKEKGDIPEGYSVSREKKERFSLILESASTNQTSMYLCASRGLDRGPRAFFGQGTRLTVV.